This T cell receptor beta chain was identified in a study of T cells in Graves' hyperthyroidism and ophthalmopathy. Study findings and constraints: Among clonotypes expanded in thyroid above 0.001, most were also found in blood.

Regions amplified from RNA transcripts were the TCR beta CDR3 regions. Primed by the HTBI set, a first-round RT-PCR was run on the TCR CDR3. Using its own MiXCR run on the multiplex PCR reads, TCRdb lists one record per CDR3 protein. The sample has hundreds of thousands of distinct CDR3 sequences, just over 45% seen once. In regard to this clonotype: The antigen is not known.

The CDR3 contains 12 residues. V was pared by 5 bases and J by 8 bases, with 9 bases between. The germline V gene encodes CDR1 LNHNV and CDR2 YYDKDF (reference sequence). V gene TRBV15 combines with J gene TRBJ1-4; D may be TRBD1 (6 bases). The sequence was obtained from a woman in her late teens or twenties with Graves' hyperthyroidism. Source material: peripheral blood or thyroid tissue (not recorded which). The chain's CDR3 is CATSDTGEKLFF. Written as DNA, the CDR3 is TGTGCCACCAGCGATACAGGGGAAAAACTGTTTTTT.